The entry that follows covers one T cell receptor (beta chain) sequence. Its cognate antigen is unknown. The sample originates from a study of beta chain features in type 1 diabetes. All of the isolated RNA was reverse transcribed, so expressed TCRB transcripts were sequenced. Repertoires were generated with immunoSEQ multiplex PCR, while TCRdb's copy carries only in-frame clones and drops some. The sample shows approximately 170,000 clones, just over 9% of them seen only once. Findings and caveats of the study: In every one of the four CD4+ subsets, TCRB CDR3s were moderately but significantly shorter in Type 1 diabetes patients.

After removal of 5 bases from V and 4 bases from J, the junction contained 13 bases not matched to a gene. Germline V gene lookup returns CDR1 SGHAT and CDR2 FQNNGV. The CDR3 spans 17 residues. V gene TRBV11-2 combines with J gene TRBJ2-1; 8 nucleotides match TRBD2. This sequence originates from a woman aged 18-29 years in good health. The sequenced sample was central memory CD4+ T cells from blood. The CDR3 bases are TGTGCCAGCAGCCCCCCCCAGCCCCAGCGGGGGTACAATGAGCAGTTCTTC. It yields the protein CASSPPQPQRGYNEQFF.